These T cell receptor beta chains were read from a single sample in a study of T cell changes during pregnancy in multiple sclerosis. Libraries were prepared by immunoSEQ multiplex PCR; TCRdb keeps only in-frame clonotypes and omits some of them. Of roughly 58,000 clones listed, over 85% were seen once; the top ten hold around 3.3%. The sequenced sample was CD8+ T cells from peripheral blood mononuclear cells, obtained before pregnancy. Source of these receptors: a female donor with multiple sclerosis, enrolled in a pregnancy study. The CDR3 runs from the conserved cysteine through the conserved F or W. The order of the fields is V gene, D gene, clone size, J gene, CDR3 protein, CDR3 DNA. The D gene is left open where the match is weak. Where a row states a size, it is once, few, many or the class of an expanded clone; other rows omit it.

TRBV7-2,-,-,TRBJ1-2,CASSLAGAHYGYTF,TGTGCCAGCAGCTTAGCAGGGGCGCACTATGGCTACACCTTC
TRBV19,TRBD2,once,TRBJ2-2,CASSELAGGIINTGELFF,TGTGCCAGCTCCGAACTAGCGGGGGGGATTATTAACACCGGGGAGCTGTTTTTT
TRBV11-3,TRBD1,-,TRBJ2-2,CASSFSWDRVDGTGELFF,TGTGCCAGCAGCTTCTCCTGGGACAGGGTTGACGGCACCGGGGAGCTGTTTTTT
TRBV5-6,-,-,TRBJ2-5,CASTTGSGEETQYF,TGTGCCAGCACGACGGGGTCAGGGGAAGAGACCCAGTACTTC
TRBV6-5,TRBD1,-,TRBJ1-5,CASSYETGGSQPQHF,TGTGCCAGCAGTTACGAGACAGGGGGGAGTCAGCCCCAGCATTTT
TRBV14,TRBD1,-,TRBJ2-7,CASSQDGRTGSYEQYF,TGTGCCAGCAGCCAAGATGGAAGGACAGGGAGCTACGAGCAGTACTTC
TRBV27,-,-,TRBJ1-1,CASSLYGTEAFF,TGTGCCAGCAGTTTATACGGCACTGAAGCTTTCTTT
TRBV7-2,TRBD1,-,TRBJ1-1,CASSLGWDSNTEAFF,TGTGCCAGCAGCTTAGGGTGGGACAGTAACACTGAAGCTTTCTTT
TRBV10-3,-,-,TRBJ1-6,CAISELGQGGSPLHF,TGTGCCATCAGTGAGTTAGGGCAGGGCGGTTCACCCCTCCACTTT
TRBV27,-,-,TRBJ2-3,CASRSTSTDTQYF,TGTGCCAGCAGATCGACTAGCACAGATACGCAGTATTTT
TRBV7-7,TRBD1,-,TRBJ2-7,CASSLSTGESYEQYF,TGTGCCAGCAGCTTATCGACAGGGGAATCCTACGAGCAGTACTTC
TRBV6-5,-,once,TRBJ2-2,CASSLNPGLSGELFF,TGTGCCAGCAGTCTAAACCCCGGACTCTCCGGGGAGCTGTTTTTT
TRBV6-5,-,-,TRBJ2-2,CASSYGVRRGTGELFF,TGTGCCAGCAGTTACGGGGTCCGGCGGGGCACCGGGGAGCTGTTTTTT
TRBV7-3,-,once,TRBJ2-3,CASSGGGYTQYF,TGTGCCAGCAGCGGGGGAGGTTATACGCAGTATTTT
TRBV27,TRBD2,-,TRBJ2-7,CASKASGSYEQYF,TGTGCCAGCAAGGCTAGCGGATCCTACGAGCAGTACTTC
TRBV29-1,-,-,TRBJ1-1,CSVLYTEAFF,TGCAGCGTCCTCTACACTGAAGCTTTCTTT
TRBV27,TRBD2,once,TRBJ2-1,CASSLTSGLAGGNFF,TGTGCCAGCAGTCTCACCTCGGGACTAGCGGGGGGGAACTTCTTC
TRBV5-5,-,-,TRBJ1-1,CASSPAGTEAFF,TGTGCCAGCAGCCCGGCGGGCACTGAAGCTTTCTTT
TRBV29-1,-,-,TRBJ2-1,CSVETRDFGDEQFF,TGCAGCGTTGAAACTAGGGACTTTGGGGATGAGCAGTTCTTC
TRBV11-2,-,-,TRBJ1-2,CASSLILPGGMDGYTF,TGTGCCAGCAGCTTAATCTTACCGGGGGGCATGGATGGCTACACCTTC
TRBV5-1,TRBD1,-,TRBJ2-7,CASSTWDRGDLFEQYF,TGCGCCAGCAGCACCTGGGACAGGGGGGATTTGTTCGAGCAGTACTTC
TRBV9,TRBD1,-,TRBJ1-2,CASSGGQGTVGYTF,TGTGCCAGCAGCGGGGGACAGGGAACGGTTGGCTACACCTTC
TRBV7-8,-,-,TRBJ1-2,CASSSYYRDASGYGYTF,TGTGCCAGCAGCTCTTACTACAGGGACGCGAGCGGCTATGGCTACACCTTC
TRBV29-1,-,-,TRBJ1-1,CSVTVLNTEAFF,TGCAGCGTTACGGTTCTTAACACTGAAGCTTTCTTT
TRBV28,-,-,TRBJ2-7,CASRHTGFYEQYF,TGTGCCAGCAGACATACAGGGTTCTACGAGCAGTACTTC
TRBV6-6,-,-,TRBJ1-4,CATNGGEKLFF,TGTGCCACCAACGGGGGTGAAAAACTGTTTTTT
TRBV10-3,-,-,TRBJ2-7,CAISSPSGQSAPYEQYF,TGTGCCATCAGTTCTCCTTCAGGGCAGAGCGCTCCTTACGAGCAGTACTTC
TRBV5-6,-,once,TRBJ2-7,CASSLGLEQYF,TGTGCCAGCAGCTTGGGTCTCGAGCAGTACTTC
TRBV7-2,TRBD1,-,TRBJ2-4,CASRPTGDDGNIQYF,TGTGCCAGTCGTCCGACAGGGGATGATGGAAACATTCAGTACTTC
TRBV5-4,-,-,TRBJ2-2,CASSLRGSGELFF,TGTGCCAGCAGCTTGAGGGGATCCGGGGAGCTGTTTTTT
TRBV7-3,TRBD2,-,TRBJ2-1,CASSFSGGGYNEQFF,TGTGCCAGCAGCTTTAGCGGGGGCGGATACAATGAGCAGTTCTTC
TRBV15,TRBD2,-,TRBJ2-3,CATSDPRLAGGTDTQYF,TGTGCCACCAGCGACCCGAGACTAGCGGGGGGCACAGATACGCAGTATTTT
TRBV4-2,TRBD2,-,TRBJ2-3,CASSQDRTSRHTDTQYF,TGTGCCAGCAGCCAAGATCGGACTAGCCGGCACACAGATACGCAGTATTTT
TRBV15,-,-,TRBJ1-1,CATSSPGGATEAFF,TGTGCCACCAGCAGTCCTGGGGGGGCCACTGAAGCTTTCTTT
TRBV29-1,TRBD1,-,TRBJ2-1,CSVDWQGARYNEQFF,TGCAGCGTTGATTGGCAGGGGGCACGCTACAATGAGCAGTTCTTC
TRBV7-9,-,-,TRBJ1-2,CASSLARVAVDGYTF,TGTGCCAGCAGCTTAGCCCGTGTCGCAGTGGATGGCTACACCTTC
TRBV7-3,-,-,TRBJ2-1,CASSPIGASYNEQFF,TGTGCCAGCAGCCCTATTGGGGCTTCCTACAATGAGCAGTTCTTC
TRBV19,TRBD2,-,TRBJ2-7,CASSPARGSTYEQYF,TGTGCCAGTAGCCCCGCGCGGGGGTCCACCTACGAGCAGTACTTC
TRBV7-2,-,-,TRBJ2-1,CASSLVPSSYNEQFF,TGTGCCAGCAGCTTAGTACCTAGCTCCTACAATGAGCAGTTCTTC
TRBV6-4,-,-,TRBJ1-6,CASSDSANSPLHF,TGTGCCAGCAGTGACTCGGCTAATTCACCCCTCCACTTT
TRBV27,TRBD1,-,TRBJ2-1,CASSGQGNEQFF,TGTGCCAGCAGTGGACAGGGCAATGAGCAGTTCTTC
TRBV5-1,TRBD2,once,TRBJ2-7,CASSLVGGSSYEQYF,TGCGCCAGCAGCTTGGTGGGGGGGTCTTCCTACGAGCAGTACTTC
TRBV14,-,-,TRBJ1-6,CASSQAGYRSPLHF,TGTGCCAGCAGCCAGGCAGGGTACAGGTCACCCCTCCACTTT
TRBV19,-,-,TRBJ1-1,CASRTGTEAFF,TGTGCCAGTAGAACAGGGACTGAAGCTTTCTTT
TRBV5-6,TRBD1,once,TRBJ2-7,CASSLGTGGEQYF,TGTGCCAGCAGCTTGGGGACAGGGGGCGAGCAGTACTTC
TRBV5-6,-,-,TRBJ2-1,CASSPGSAPEQFF,TGTGCCAGCAGCCCTGGCTCTGCCCCCGAGCAGTTCTTC
TRBV11-3,-,-,TRBJ2-7,CASSQTGHYGEQYF,TGTGCCAGCAGCCAGACGGGACACTACGGCGAGCAGTACTTC
TRBV2,-,once,TRBJ1-2,CASSDLGGAWANYGYTF,TGTGCCAGCAGTGACTTGGGGGGGGCGTGGGCTAACTATGGCTACACCTTC
TRBV7-6,-,-,TRBJ1-1,CASSLTLRAEAFF,TGTGCCAGCAGCTTAACTTTGAGGGCTGAAGCTTTCTTT
TRBV9,-,-,TRBJ2-5,CASSVAGFVQETQYF,TGTGCCAGCAGCGTAGCGGGGTTCGTCCAAGAGACCCAGTACTTC
TRBV29-1,-,-,TRBJ1-1,CSTHGPLGNTEAFF,TGCAGCACCCATGGGCCCTTAGGGAACACTGAAGCTTTCTTT
TRBV9,-,-,TRBJ2-3,CASSLTGDTQYF,TGTGCCAGCAGCCTCACGGGAGATACGCAGTATTTT
TRBV6-4,-,-,TRBJ2-1,CASRSNNEQFF,TGTGCCAGCAGGAGCAACAATGAGCAGTTCTTC
TRBV6-1,TRBD1,-,TRBJ1-2,CASSVGTGKLNYGYTF,TGTGCCAGCAGTGTCGGGACAGGGAAACTAAACTATGGCTACACCTTC
TRBV19,-,-,TRBJ2-1,CASTRWGDDEQFF,TGTGCCAGTACCCGGTGGGGGGATGATGAGCAGTTCTTC
TRBV25-1,-,-,TRBJ2-3,CASGLLWGADTDTQYF,TGTGCCAGCGGTCTTCTTTGGGGCGCCGACACCGATACGCAGTATTTT
TRBV7-6,-,-,TRBJ1-2,CASSPPAGYYGYTF,TGTGCCAGCAGCCCTCCCGCAGGGTACTATGGCTACACCTTC
TRBV7-3,TRBD1,-,TRBJ2-5,CASSSGQGQETQYF,TGTGCCAGCAGCTCGGGACAGGGACAAGAGACCCAGTACTTC